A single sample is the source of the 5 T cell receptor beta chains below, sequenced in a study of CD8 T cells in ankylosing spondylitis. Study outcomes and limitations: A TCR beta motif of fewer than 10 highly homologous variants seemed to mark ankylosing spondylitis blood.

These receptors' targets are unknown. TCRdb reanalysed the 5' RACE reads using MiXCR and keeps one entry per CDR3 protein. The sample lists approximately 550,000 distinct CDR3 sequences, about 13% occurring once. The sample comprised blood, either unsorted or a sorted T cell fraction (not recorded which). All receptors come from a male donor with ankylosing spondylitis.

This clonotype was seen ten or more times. CDR3: CASAGPKNIQYF. As DNA, the CDR3 is TGTGCCAGCGCGGGACCCAAAAACATTCAGTACTTC. The chain uses TRBV2 and TRBJ2-4; a possible D gene is TRBD2 (6 bases). CDR1 and CDR2 (germline): SNHLY, FYNNEI. This CDR3 spans 12 amino acids. Between the trimmed V and J ends, which lost 8 bases and 2 bases, there was a span of 7 bases.

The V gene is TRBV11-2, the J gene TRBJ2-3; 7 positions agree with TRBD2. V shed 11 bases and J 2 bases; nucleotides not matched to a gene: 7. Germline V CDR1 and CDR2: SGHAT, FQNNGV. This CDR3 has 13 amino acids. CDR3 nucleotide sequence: TGTGCCGGGGGGGGGGGACCCACAGATACGCAGTATTTT. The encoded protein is CAGGGGPTDTQYF.

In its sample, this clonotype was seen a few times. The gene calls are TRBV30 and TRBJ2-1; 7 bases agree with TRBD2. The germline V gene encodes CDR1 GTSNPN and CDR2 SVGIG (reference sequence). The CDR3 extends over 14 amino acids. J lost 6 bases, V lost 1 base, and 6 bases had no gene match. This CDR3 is CAWSALRTSNEQFF. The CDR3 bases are TGTGCCTGGAGTGCCCTGAGGACTAGCAATGAGCAGTTCTTC. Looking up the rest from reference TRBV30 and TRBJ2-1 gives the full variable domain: SQTIHQWPATLVQPVGSPLSLECTVEGTSNPNLYWYRQAAGRGLQLLFYSVGIGQISSEVPQNLSASRPQDRQFILSSKKLLLSDSGFYLCAWSALRTSNEQFFGPGTRLTVL.

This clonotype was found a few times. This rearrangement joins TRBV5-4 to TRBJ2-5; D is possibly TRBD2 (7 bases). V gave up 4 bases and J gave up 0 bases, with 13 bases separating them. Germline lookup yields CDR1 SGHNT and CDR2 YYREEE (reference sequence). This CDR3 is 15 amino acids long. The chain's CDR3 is CASSPPGGYQETQYF. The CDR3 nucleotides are TGTGCCAGCAGCCCCCCGGGGGGCTACCAAGAGACCCAGTACTTC.

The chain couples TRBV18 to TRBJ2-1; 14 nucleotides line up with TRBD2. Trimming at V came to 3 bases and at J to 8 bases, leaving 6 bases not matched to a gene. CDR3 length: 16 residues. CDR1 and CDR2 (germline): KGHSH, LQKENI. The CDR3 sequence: CASSPVRLAGGDEQFF. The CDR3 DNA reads TGTGCCAGCTCACCGGTACGACTAGCGGGAGGGGATGAGCAGTTCTTC.